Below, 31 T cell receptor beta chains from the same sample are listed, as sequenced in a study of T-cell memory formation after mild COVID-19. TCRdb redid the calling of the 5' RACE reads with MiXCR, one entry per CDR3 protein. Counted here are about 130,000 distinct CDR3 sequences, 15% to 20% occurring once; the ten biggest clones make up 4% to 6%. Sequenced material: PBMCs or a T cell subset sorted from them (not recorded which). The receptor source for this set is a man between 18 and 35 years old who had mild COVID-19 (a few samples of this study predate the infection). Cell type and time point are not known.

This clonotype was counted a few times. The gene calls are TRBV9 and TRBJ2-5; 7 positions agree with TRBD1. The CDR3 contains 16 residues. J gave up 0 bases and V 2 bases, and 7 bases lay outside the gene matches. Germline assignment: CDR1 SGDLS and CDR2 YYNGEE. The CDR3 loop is CASSVGPTGDQETQYF. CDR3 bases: TGTGCCAGCAGCGTCGGACCCACAGGGGACCAAGAGACCCAGTACTTC.

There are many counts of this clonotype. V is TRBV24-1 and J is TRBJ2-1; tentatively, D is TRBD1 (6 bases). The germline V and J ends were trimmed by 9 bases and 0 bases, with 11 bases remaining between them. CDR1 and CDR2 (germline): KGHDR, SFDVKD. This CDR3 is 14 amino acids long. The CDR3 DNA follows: TGTGCCACCTCACACAGGGACTCCTACAATGAGCAGTTCTTC. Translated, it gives CATSHRDSYNEQFF.

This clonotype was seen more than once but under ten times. The CDR3, as DNA: TGCGCCAGCAGCTTTGAGGGGGCAGGGGCTAATCAGTTCTTC. Its protein product is CASSFEGAGANQFF. The genes are TRBV5-1 and TRBJ2-1; 7 bases align to TRBD1. Per germline, CDR1 SGHRS and CDR2 YFSETQ. There are 14 residues in the CDR3. V gave up 2 bases and J gave up 13 bases; unmatched junction bases: 12.

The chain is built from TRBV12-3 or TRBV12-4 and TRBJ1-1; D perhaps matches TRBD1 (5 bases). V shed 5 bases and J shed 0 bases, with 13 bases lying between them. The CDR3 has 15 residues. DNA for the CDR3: TGTGCCAGCAGTCTCCGGGGGGGGGTGAACACTGAAGCTTTCTTT. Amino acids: CASSLRGGVNTEAFF.

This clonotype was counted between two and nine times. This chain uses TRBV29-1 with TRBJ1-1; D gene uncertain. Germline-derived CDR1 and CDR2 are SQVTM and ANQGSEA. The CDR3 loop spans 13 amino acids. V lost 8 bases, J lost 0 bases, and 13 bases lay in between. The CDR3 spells CSPRALMNTEAFF. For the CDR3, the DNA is TGCAGCCCCCGCGCCCTCATGAACACTGAAGCTTTCTTT.

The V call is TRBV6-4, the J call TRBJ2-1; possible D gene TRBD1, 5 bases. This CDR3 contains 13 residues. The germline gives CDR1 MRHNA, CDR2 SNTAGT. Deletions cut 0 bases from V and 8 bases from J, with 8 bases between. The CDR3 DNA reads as TGTGCCAGCAGTGACTCGGGGCCGGATGAGCAGTTCTTC. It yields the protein CASSDSGPDEQFF.

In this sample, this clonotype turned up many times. CDR3 sequence: CASSPSLVQTYNEQFF. CDR3 sequence (DNA): TGCGCCAGCAGCCCTAGCTTGGTACAGACCTACAATGAGCAGTTCTTC. This chain joins TRBV5-1 and TRBJ2-1; D is perhaps TRBD2 (5 bases). Germline V lookup: CDR1 SGHRS, CDR2 YFSETQ. V was shortened by 4 bases and J by 2 bases, with 16 bases between the two germline ends. The CDR3 is 16 residues long.

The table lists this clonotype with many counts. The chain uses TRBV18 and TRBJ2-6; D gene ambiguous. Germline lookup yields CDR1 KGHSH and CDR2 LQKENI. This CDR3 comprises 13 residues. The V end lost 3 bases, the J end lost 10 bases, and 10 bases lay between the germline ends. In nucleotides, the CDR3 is TGTGCCAGCTCACCGGGGAACTGGAACGTCCTGACTTTC. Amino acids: CASSPGNWNVLTF.

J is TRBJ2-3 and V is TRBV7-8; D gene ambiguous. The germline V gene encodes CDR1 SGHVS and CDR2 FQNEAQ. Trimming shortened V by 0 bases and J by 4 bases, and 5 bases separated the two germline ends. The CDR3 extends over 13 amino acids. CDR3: CASSLAEADTQYF. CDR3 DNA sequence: TGTGCCAGCAGCTTAGCGGAAGCAGATACGCAGTATTTT.

The CDR3 reads CASTGTPSSGNTIYF. For the CDR3, the DNA is TGTGCCAGTACCGGGACACCGAGCTCTGGAAACACCATATATTTT. The chain joins TRBV9 to TRBJ1-3; D is perhaps TRBD1 (6 bases). Germline CDR1 SGDLS, CDR2 YYNGEE. V was clipped by 8 bases and J by 0 bases, with 15 bases between them. CDR3 length equals 15 residues. The variable domain in full, completed from reference TRBV9 and TRBJ1-3, reads DSGVTQTPKHLITATGQRVTLRCSPRSGDLSVYWYQQSLDQGLQFLIQYYNGEERAKGNILERFSAQQFPDLHSELNLSSLELGDSALYFCASTGTPSSGNTIYFGEGSWLTVV.

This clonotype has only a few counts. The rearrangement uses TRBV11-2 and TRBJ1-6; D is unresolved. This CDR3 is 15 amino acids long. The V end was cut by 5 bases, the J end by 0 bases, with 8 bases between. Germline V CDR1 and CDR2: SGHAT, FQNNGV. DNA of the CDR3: TGTGCCAGCAGCCTCCGGAGCTCCTATAATTCACCCCTCCACTTT. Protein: CASSLRSSYNSPLHF.

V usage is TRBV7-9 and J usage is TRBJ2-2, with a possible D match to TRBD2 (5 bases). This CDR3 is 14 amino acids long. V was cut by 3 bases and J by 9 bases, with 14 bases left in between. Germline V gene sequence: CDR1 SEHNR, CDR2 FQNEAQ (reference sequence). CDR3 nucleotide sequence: TGTGCCAGCAGCTTGGGAGATTTTGAGTGGGAGCTGTTTTTT. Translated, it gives CASSLGDFEWELFF. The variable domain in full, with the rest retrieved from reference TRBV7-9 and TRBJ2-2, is DTGVSQNPRHKITKRGQNVTFRCDPISEHNRLYWYRQTLGQGPEFLTYFQNEAQLEKSRLLSDRFSAERPKGSFSTLEIQRTEQGDSAMYLCASSLGDFEWELFFGEGSRLTVL.

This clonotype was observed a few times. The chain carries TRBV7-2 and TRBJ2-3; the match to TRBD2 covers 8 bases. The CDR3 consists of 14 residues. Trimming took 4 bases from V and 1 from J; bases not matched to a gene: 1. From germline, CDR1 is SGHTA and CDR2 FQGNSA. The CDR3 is CASSWRGGTDTQYF. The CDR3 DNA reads TGTGCCAGCAGCTGGCGGGGGGGCACAGATACGCAGTATTTT.

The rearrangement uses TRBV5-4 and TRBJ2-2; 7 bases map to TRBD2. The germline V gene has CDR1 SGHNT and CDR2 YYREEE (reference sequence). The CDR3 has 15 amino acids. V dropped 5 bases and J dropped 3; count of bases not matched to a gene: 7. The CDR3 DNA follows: TGTGCCAGCAGGGCTGGGGGGGTCCACACCGGGGAGCTGTTTTTT. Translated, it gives CASRAGGVHTGELFF.

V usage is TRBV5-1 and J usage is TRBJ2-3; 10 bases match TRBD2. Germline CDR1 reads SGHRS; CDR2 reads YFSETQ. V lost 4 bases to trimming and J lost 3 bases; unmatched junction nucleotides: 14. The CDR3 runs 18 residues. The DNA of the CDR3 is TGCGCCAGCAGCCAACGCACTTCTAGCGGGGGTTGGACAGATACGCAGTATTTT. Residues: CASSQRTSSGGWTDTQYF.

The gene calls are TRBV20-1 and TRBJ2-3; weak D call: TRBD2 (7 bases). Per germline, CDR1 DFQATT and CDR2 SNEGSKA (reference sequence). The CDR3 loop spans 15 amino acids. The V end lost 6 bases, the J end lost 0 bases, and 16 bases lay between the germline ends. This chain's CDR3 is CSARGGQSSTDTQYF. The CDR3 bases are TGCAGTGCCCGCGGGGGCCAGTCTAGCACAGATACGCAGTATTTT.

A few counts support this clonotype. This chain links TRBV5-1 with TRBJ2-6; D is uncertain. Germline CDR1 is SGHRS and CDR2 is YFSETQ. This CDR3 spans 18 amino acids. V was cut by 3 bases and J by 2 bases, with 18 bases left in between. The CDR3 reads CASSWMNSMGPGANVLTF. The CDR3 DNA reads TGCGCCAGCAGCTGGATGAATAGTATGGGCCCTGGGGCCAACGTCCTGACTTTC.

For the CDR3, the DNA is TGCGCCAGCAGCCTCCTTTGGACTAGCGGGGCTACAGATACGCAGTATTTT. Amino acid sequence: CASSLLWTSGATDTQYF. The chain has TRBV4-1 and TRBJ2-3; 12 nucleotides align to TRBD2. This CDR3 spans 17 amino acids. Germline-derived CDR1 and CDR2 are MGHRA and YSYEKL. Trimming removed 4 bases from V and 3 bases from J; junction bases left unmatched: 8.

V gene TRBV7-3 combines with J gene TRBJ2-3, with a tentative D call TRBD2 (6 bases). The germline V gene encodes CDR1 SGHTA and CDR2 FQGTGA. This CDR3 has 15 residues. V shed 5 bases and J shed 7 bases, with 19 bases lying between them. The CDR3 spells CASSQTPGLLNTQYF. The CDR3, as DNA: TGTGCCAGCAGCCAGACCCCGGGACTTCTGAATACGCAGTATTTT.

CDR3 sequence: CASSSARRGERGGPPYNEQFF. The CDR3 coding sequence is TGTGCCAGCAGCTCCGCCCGTCGCGGAGAGCGGGGGGGCCCTCCCTACAATGAGCAGTTCTTC. The V gene is TRBV6-2 or TRBV6-3, the J gene TRBJ2-1; 10 nucleotides align to TRBD2. The CDR3 runs to 21 residues. Germline values: CDR1 MNHEY, CDR2 SVGEGT. V lost 6 bases, J lost 2 bases, and 22 bases stayed unmatched.

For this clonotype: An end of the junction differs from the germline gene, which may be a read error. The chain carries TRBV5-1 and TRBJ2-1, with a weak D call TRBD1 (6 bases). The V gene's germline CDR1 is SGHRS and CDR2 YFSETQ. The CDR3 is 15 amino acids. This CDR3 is CPSSFLGKGDNEQFF. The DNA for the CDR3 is TGCCCCAGCAGCTTTTTAGGGAAGGGGGACAATGAGCAGTTCTTC.

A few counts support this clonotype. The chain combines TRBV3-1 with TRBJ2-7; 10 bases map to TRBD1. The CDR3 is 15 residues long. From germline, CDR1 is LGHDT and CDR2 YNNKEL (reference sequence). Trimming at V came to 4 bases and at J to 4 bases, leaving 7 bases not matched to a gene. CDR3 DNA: TGTGCCAGCAGCCTTCCCGGGACAGGGGTTTACGAGCAGTACTTC. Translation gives CASSLPGTGVYEQYF.

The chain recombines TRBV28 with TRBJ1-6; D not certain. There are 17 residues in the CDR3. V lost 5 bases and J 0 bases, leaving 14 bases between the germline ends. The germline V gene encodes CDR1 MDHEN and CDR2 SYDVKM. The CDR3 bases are TGTGCCAGCAGTACTCTAGCGTGGAGCTCCTATAATTCACCCCTCCACTTT. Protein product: CASSTLAWSSYNSPLHF.

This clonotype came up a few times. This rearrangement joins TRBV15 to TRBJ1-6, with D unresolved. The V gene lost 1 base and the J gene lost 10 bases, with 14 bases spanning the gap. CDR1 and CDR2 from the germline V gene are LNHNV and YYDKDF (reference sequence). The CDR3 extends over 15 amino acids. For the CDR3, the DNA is TGTGCCACCAGCAGAGTACGGGGAATGGGCTCACCCCTCCACTTT. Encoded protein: CATSRVRGMGSPLHF. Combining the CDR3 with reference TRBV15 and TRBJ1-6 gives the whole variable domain DAMVIQNPRYQVTQFGKPVTLSCSQTLNHNVMYWYQQKSSQAPKLLFHYYDKDFNNEADTPDNFQSRRPNTSFCFLDIRSPGLGDTAMYLCATSRVRGMGSPLHFGNGTRLTVT.

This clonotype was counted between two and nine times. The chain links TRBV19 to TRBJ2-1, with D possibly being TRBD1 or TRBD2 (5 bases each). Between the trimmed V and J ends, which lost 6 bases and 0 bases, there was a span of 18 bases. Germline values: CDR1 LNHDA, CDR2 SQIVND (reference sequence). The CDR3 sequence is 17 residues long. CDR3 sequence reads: CASRKDPGPSSYNEQFF. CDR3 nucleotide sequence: TGTGCCAGTAGGAAAGACCCGGGGCCAAGCTCCTACAATGAGCAGTTCTTC.

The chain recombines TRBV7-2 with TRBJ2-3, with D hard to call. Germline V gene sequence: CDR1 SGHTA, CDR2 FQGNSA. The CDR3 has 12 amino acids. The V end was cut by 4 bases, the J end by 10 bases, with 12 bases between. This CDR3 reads CASSSNARAQYF. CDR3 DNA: TGTGCCAGCAGCTCAAACGCAAGGGCGCAGTATTTT.

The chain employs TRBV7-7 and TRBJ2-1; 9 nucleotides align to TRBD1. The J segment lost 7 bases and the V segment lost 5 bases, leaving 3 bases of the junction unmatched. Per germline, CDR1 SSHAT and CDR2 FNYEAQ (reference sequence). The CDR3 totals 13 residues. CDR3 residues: CASSQDRGNEQFF. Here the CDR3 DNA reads TGTGCCAGCAGCCAGGACAGGGGTAATGAGCAGTTCTTC.

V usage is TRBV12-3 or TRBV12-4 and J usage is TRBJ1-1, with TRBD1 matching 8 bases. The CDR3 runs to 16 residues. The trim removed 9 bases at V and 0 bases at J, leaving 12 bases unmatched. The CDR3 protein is CARSDRDYGMNTEAFF. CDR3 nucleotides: TGTGCCAGATCGGACAGGGATTATGGGATGAACACTGAAGCTTTCTTT.

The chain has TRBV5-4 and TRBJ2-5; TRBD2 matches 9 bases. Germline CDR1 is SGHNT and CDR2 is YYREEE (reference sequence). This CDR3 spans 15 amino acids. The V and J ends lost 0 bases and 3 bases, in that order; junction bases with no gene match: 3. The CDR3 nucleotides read TGTGCCAGCAGCTTGGACCAGCGGGGGGAAGAGACCCAGTACTTC. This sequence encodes CASSLDQRGEETQYF.

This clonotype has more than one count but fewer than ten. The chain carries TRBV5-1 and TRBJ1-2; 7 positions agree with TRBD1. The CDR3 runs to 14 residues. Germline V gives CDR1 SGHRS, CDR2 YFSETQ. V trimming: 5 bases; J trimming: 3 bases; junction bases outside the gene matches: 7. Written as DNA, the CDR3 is TGCGCCAGCAGGCCAACAGGGGTTGACTATGGCTACACCTTC. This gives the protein CASRPTGVDYGYTF.

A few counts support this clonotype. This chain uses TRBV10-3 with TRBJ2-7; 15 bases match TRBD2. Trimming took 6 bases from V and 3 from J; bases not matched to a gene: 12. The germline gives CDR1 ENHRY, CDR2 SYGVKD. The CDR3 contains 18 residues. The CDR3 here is CAISPGLAGGPGRYEQYF. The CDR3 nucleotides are TGTGCCATCAGCCCCGGACTAGCGGGGGGGCCGGGTCGCTACGAGCAGTACTTC.